The rows below give T cell receptor beta chains drawn from one sample of a study of chemoradiotherapy in HPV16-positive cancers. Only in-frame clones appear in the TCRdb table, and some are missing; sequencing was by immunoSEQ multiplex PCR. The sample records 15,000 or so clones, more than 85% being singletons. Sequencing used blood, obtained from a patient who underwent chemoradiotherapy. The source of these receptors is a human donor with HPV-associated anogenital cancer. Each CDR3 is given with its conserved first and last residue. D genes are given only for firm matches. Clone size is stated in some rows and not others, as once, few, many or a class when expanded.

clone_size j_call d_call v_call cdr3_aa cdr3_nt
- TRBJ2-5 - TRBV5-1 CASSLGAGKETQYF TGCGCCAGCAGCTTGGGGGCAGGAAAAGAGACCCAGTACTTC
- TRBJ2-7 TRBD2 TRBV4-2 CASSQEGGGASYEQYF TGTGCCAGCAGCCAAGAAGGCGGGGGGGCCTCCTACGAGCAGTACTTC
- TRBJ2-5 - TRBV6-1 CASSELAVQTQYF TGTGCCAGCAGTGAACTGGCCGTTCAGACCCAGTACTTC
- TRBJ1-5 - TRBV6-6 CASIDEGHSNQPQHF TGTGCCAGCATCGACGAGGGCCATAGCAATCAGCCCCAGCATTTT
- TRBJ2-1 - TRBV6-5 CASSYFRDHDNEQFF TGTGCCAGCAGTTACTTCCGGGACCACGACAATGAGCAGTTCTTC
- TRBJ1-2 TRBD1 TRBV7-9 CASSVWDRDYGYTF TGTGCCAGCAGCGTATGGGACAGGGACTATGGCTACACCTTC
once TRBJ1-1 - TRBV2 CASSEAGDTVAFF TGTGCCAGCAGTGAAGCGGGGGATACGGTAGCTTTCTTT
- TRBJ2-7 - TRBV5-1 CASRGQNYEQYF TGCGCCAGCAGAGGGCAGAACTACGAGCAGTACTTC
- TRBJ1-2 TRBD1 TRBV15 CATSRDPWTGSYGYTF TGTGCCACCAGCAGAGATCCTTGGACAGGGAGCTATGGCTACACCTTC
few TRBJ1-1 TRBD1 TRBV29-1 CSVQGQGREAFF TGCAGCGTTCAAGGACAGGGCCGTGAAGCTTTCTTT
- TRBJ2-7 TRBD1 TRBV5-1 CASSLGTGVSYEQYF TGCGCCAGCAGCTTGGGGACAGGGGTTTCCTACGAGCAGTACTTC
- TRBJ2-3 TRBD2 TRBV5-1 CASSSSGGSTDTQYF TGCGCCAGCAGCTCTAGCGGGGGAAGCACAGATACGCAGTATTTT
few TRBJ2-2 TRBD1 TRBV6-5 CASSYSGQGMTGELFF TGTGCCAGCAGTTATTCGGGACAGGGAATGACCGGGGAGCTGTTTTTT
- TRBJ1-1 - TRBV29-1 CSVYSRLMNTEAFF TGCAGCGTTTATTCTAGGCTCATGAACACTGAAGCTTTCTTT
- TRBJ2-7 - TRBV15 CATSKGDYEQYF TGTGCCACCAGCAAAGGAGACTACGAGCAGTACTTC
once TRBJ1-2 - TRBV6-5 CASTKGGARGYTF TGTGCCAGCACCAAGGGGGGGGCGCGGGGCTACACCTTC
- TRBJ1-2 - TRBV6-6 CASSSNSAGRNGYTF TGTGCCAGCAGTTCAAACTCCGCAGGGAGGAATGGCTACACCTTC
medium-sized TRBJ1-6 - TRBV13 CASGYSYNSPLHF TGTGCCAGCGGTTATTCCTATAATTCACCCCTCCACTTT
- TRBJ2-3 - TRBV30 CAWNTGQQGDTQYF TGTGCCTGGAACACGGGCCAACAGGGAGATACGCAGTATTTT
- TRBJ2-5 - TRBV13 CASSLYRERQTQYF TGTGCCAGCAGCTTATACCGGGAGAGGCAGACCCAGTACTTC
- TRBJ1-5 TRBD1 TRBV2 CASSQQGASQPQHF TGTGCCAGCAGTCAACAGGGGGCTAGTCAGCCCCAGCATTTT
- TRBJ1-1 TRBD1 TRBV6-6 CASSSTGVEAFF TGTGCCAGCAGTTCTACAGGGGTTGAAGCTTTCTTT
- TRBJ1-6 - TRBV27 CASSLFPGGQGGNSPLHF TGTGCCAGCAGTTTATTCCCCGGGGGTCAGGGTGGGAATTCACCCCTCCACTTT
once TRBJ2-5 - TRBV30 CAWSALSGAYETQYF TGTGCCTGGAGTGCCCTGTCGGGGGCATACGAGACCCAGTACTTC
- TRBJ2-7 - TRBV11-2 CASSFFGAYEQYF TGTGCCAGCAGCTTCTTCGGGGCCTACGAGCAGTACTTC
- TRBJ2-3 TRBD2 TRBV5-1 CASSSDEAGGLEDTQYF TGCGCCAGCAGTTCGGACGAAGCGGGGGGGCTTGAAGATACGCAGTATTTT
- TRBJ2-1 - TRBV5-6 CASSSPNNEQFF TGTGCCAGCAGCTCCCCAAACAATGAGCAGTTCTTC
- TRBJ2-6 TRBD2 TRBV6-4 CASSDSAGGSGANVLTF TGTGCCAGCAGTGACTCAGCGGGGGGCTCTGGGGCCAACGTCCTGACTTTC
- TRBJ2-3 - TRBV1 CTSRGAAPSTDTQYF TGCACCAGCCGCGGGGCCGCCCCTAGCACAGATACGCAGTATTTT
once TRBJ1-6 - TRBV6-1 CASSESTRWNSPLHF TGTGCCAGCAGTGAATCGACCCGATGGAATTCACCCCTCCACTTT
- TRBJ2-3 TRBD1 TRBV7-9 CASSPTGGSTDTQYF TGTGCCAGCAGCCCAACAGGGGGCAGCACAGATACGCAGTATTTT
- TRBJ2-3 - TRBV27 CASSLGLIDTQYF TGTGCCAGCAGTTTAGGTCTTATAGATACGCAGTATTTT
- TRBJ1-5 - TRBV6-1 CASSDPLRQLHQPQHF TGTGCCAGCAGTGATCCTTTGAGACAGCTACATCAGCCCCAGCATTTT
once TRBJ2-2 - TRBV10-3 CAISGARGGTDTGELFF TGTGCCATCAGTGGAGCGCGGGGCGGGACGGACACCGGGGAGCTGTTTTTT
- TRBJ1-3 TRBD1 TRBV10-1 CASSGQGSGNTIYF TGCGCCAGCAGTGGACAGGGATCTGGAAACACCATATATTTT
- TRBJ1-6 - TRBV2 CASSDVGNSNSPLHF TGTGCCAGCAGTGACGTCGGAAACAGTAATTCACCCCTCCACTTT